A single sample is the source of the 32 T cell receptor beta chains below, sequenced in a study of T cell responses to AZD1222 COVID-19 vaccine. Clones were read by immunoSEQ multiplex PCR, and TCRdb kept only the in-frame ones, dropping some. In the table there are around 140,000 clones, 85% to 95% of which are singletons. The starting material was peripheral blood, obtained on day 0 of AZD1222 vaccination. These receptors all stem from an adult in good health.

This chain uses TRBV20-1 with TRBJ1-1; D is unresolved. CDR3 length: 14 amino acids. The V and J ends lost 3 bases and 4 bases respectively, with 15 bases between them. Germline V lookup: CDR1 DFQATT, CDR2 SNEGSKA (reference sequence). DNA for the CDR3: TGCAGTGCTAGTATGGTCAACGGGGTCACTGAAGCTTTCTTT. It translates to CSASMVNGVTEAFF.

The chain uses TRBV6-5 and TRBJ2-7, with a possible D match to TRBD2 (6 bases). CDR3 size: 12 residues. V gave up 5 bases and J gave up 2 bases, with 7 bases separating them. CDR1 and CDR2 (germline): MNHEY, SVGAGI. The CDR3 loop reads CASSRGTYEQYF. The CDR3 DNA sequence: TGTGCCAGCAGTCGGGGGACCTACGAGCAGTACTTC.

This clone was seen a handful of times. The rearrangement uses TRBV2 and TRBJ1-1; weak D call: TRBD1 (5 bases). Germline loops: CDR1 SNHLY, CDR2 FYNNEI. The CDR3 has 13 residues. V dropped 2 bases and J dropped 3 bases, with 7 bases sitting between them. The CDR3 sequence is CASSESRDTEAFF. CDR3 nucleotide sequence: TGTGCCAGCAGTGAAAGCAGGGACACTGAAGCTTTCTTT.

The chain links TRBV3-1 (or the pseudogene TRBV3-2) to TRBJ2-7; 10 bases line up with TRBD1. Germline loops: CDR1 LGHDT, CDR2 YNNKEL (reference sequence). This CDR3 comprises 16 residues. V dropped 7 bases and J dropped 2; count of bases not matched to a gene: 11. CDR3 bases: TGTGCCAGCATAGACACGACAGGGGGCGAAGCCTACGAGCAGTACTTC. Translating it yields CASIDTTGGEAYEQYF.

The CDR3 loop reads CASSVATGETEAFF. The CDR3 DNA sequence: TGTGCCAGCAGCGTAGCGACAGGGGAGACTGAAGCTTTCTTT. The rearrangement joins TRBV9 to TRBJ1-1, with 8 bases lining up with TRBD1. Germline CDR1 SGDLS, CDR2 YYNGEE. The CDR3 has 14 amino acids. With 0 bases clipped from V and 5 bases from J, the junction kept 3 bases outside the gene matches.

V is TRBV19 and J is TRBJ1-2, with 9 bases matching TRBD1. The CDR3 spans 12 residues. The germline V gene encodes CDR1 LNHDA and CDR2 SQIVND (reference sequence). J gave up 8 bases and V 6 bases, and 4 bases lay outside the gene matches. This CDR3 is CASSTGGEGYTF. CDR3 in DNA: TGTGCCAGTAGCACAGGGGGCGAAGGCTACACCTTC.

The chain has TRBV7-2 and TRBJ2-1, with TRBD1 matching 9 bases. Germline assignment: CDR1 SGHTA and CDR2 FQGNSA. The CDR3 has 15 amino acids. Trimming at V came to 5 bases and at J to 8 bases, leaving 10 bases not matched to a gene. The CDR3 sequence is CASSAPGQGRHEQFF. CDR3 nucleotides: TGTGCCAGCAGCGCCCCGGGACAGGGTCGCCATGAGCAGTTCTTC.

The CDR3 sequence: CASSLAWTRNTEAFF. The CDR3 DNA reads as TGTGCCAGCAGCTTGGCCTGGACGCGTAACACTGAAGCTTTCTTT. The gene calls are TRBV5-5 and TRBJ1-1, with D uncertain. Germline V gene lookup returns CDR1 SGHKS and CDR2 YYEKEE (reference sequence). V was pared by 0 bases and J by 2 bases, with 11 bases between. This CDR3 has 15 amino acids.

This chain uses TRBV6-5 with TRBJ1-1; D is unresolved. The CDR3 contains 15 residues. V dropped 5 bases and J dropped 1 base, with 14 bases sitting between them. Germline CDR1 reads MNHEY; CDR2 reads SVGAGI. DNA of the CDR3: TGTGCCAGCAGTCCACACGACACGTCGAACACTGAAGCTTTCTTT. It codes for CASSPHDTSNTEAFF.

The V and J genes are TRBV21-1 and TRBJ1-3; the DNA was not compared with TRBD1, the D call given in the table. TRBV21-1 is a listed pseudogene. This CDR3 spans 16 amino acids. In nucleotides, the CDR3 is TGTGCCAGCAGCGGGAGGACAGGGGGGTCCGGAAACACCATATATTTT. Protein: CASSGRTGGSGNTIYF.

Only a few counts were recorded for this clone. The chain recombines TRBV5-1 with TRBJ2-7; 7 bases are a match to TRBD1. Germline CDR1 is SGHRS and CDR2 is YFSETQ. The ends lost 4 bases at V and 3 bases at J; junction bases unmatched: 4. This CDR3 has 13 residues. In DNA, the CDR3 is TGCGCCAGCAGCCCCCGGACAGGCTACGAGCAGTACTTC. Its translation is CASSPRTGYEQYF.

The CDR3 here is CAWSAYGGSPLHF. CDR3 in DNA: TGTGCCTGGAGCGCTTATGGGGGGTCACCCCTCCACTTT. The chain uses TRBV30 and TRBJ1-6, with D tentatively TRBD1 (5 bases). This CDR3 region has 13 residues. V was shortened by 3 bases and J by 10 bases, with 13 bases between the two germline ends. Germline V gene lookup returns CDR1 GTSNPN and CDR2 SVGIG (reference sequence).

This clone was counted only a few times. The chain employs TRBV3-1 (or the pseudogene TRBV3-2) and TRBJ1-3; D remains ambiguous. V was pared by 3 bases and J by 0 bases, with 9 bases between. The CDR3 sequence is 15 residues long. The germline CDR1 and CDR2 sequences are LGHDT and YNNKEL (reference sequence). The CDR3 sequence is CASSQIQSSGNTIYF. The CDR3 coding sequence is TGTGCCAGCAGCCAGATACAGAGCTCTGGAAACACCATATATTTT.

The chain carries TRBV20-1 and TRBJ1-4; 9 bases align to TRBD1. The ends lost 3 bases at V and 7 bases at J; junction bases unmatched: 12. The CDR3 is 16 amino acids. Per germline, CDR1 DFQATT and CDR2 SNEGSKA (reference sequence). CDR3 sequence reads: CSASPPGQGWGEKLFF. The CDR3 bases are TGCAGTGCTAGTCCCCCGGGACAGGGTTGGGGTGAAAAACTGTTTTTT.

The chain carries TRBV4-2 and TRBJ2-5; 8 bases fit TRBD1. Trimming at V came to 4 bases and at J to 1 base, leaving 8 bases not matched to a gene. The germline CDR1 and CDR2 sequences are LGHNA and YNFKEQ. This CDR3 comprises 16 residues. CDR3 DNA sequence: TGTGCCAGCAGCCCCCAGACAGGGGAGTCCCAAGAGACCCAGTACTTC. Amino acid sequence: CASSPQTGESQETQYF.

This chain links TRBV7-2 with TRBJ2-5; 8 bases align to TRBD1. Germline V CDR1 and CDR2: SGHTA, FQGNSA. The CDR3 has 14 amino acids. The trim removed 5 bases at V and 4 bases at J, leaving 6 bases unmatched. The CDR3 reads CASSLRTGRETQYF. CDR3 DNA sequence: TGTGCCAGCAGCCTGAGGACAGGGAGAGAGACCCAGTACTTC. The complete variable domain, with remaining parts taken from reference TRBV7-2 and TRBJ2-5, reads GAGVSQSPSNKVTEKGKDVELRCDPISGHTALYWYRQSLGQGLEFLIYFQGNSAPDKSGLPSDRFSAERTGGSVSTLTIQRTQQEDSAVYLCASSLRTGRETQYFGPGTRLLVL.

The rearrangement joins TRBV10-1 to TRBJ1-1; D is undetermined. CDR3 length equals 13 residues. The germline V gene has CDR1 WNHNN and CDR2 SYGVQD (reference sequence). V shed 6 bases and J shed 1 base, with 9 bases lying between them. CDR3 nucleotides: TGCGCCAGCAGCGTGAGTTGGAACACTGAAGCTTTCTTT. It codes for CASSVSWNTEAFF.

The V and J genes are TRBV2 and TRBJ1-6; possibly TRBD1 for D (5 bases). The germline V gene encodes CDR1 SNHLY and CDR2 FYNNEI. Trimming shortened V by 2 bases and J by 9 bases, and 8 bases separated the two germline ends. The CDR3 consists of 13 residues. The CDR3 protein is CASSEPGFSPLHF. The CDR3 nucleotides read TGTGCCAGCAGTGAACCAGGGTTTTCACCCCTCCACTTT.

CDR3 in amino acids: CASSLVGTGGVYEQYF. The CDR3, as DNA: TGTGCCAGCAGTTTGGTAGGGACAGGGGGCGTCTACGAGCAGTACTTC. V is TRBV27 and J is TRBJ2-7; TRBD1 matches 12 bases. Germline CDR1 reads MNHEY; CDR2 reads SMNVEV (reference sequence). The CDR3 runs 16 residues. V gave up 3 bases and J gave up 3 bases; unmatched junction bases: 6.

This chain connects TRBV2 to TRBJ2-1, with TRBD2 identical over 10 bases. Germline loops: CDR1 SNHLY, CDR2 FYNNEI. With V trimmed by 5 bases and J by 3 bases, 4 bases remained unmatched. The CDR3 loop spans 15 amino acids. CDR3 region: CASSRLAGFYNEQFF. DNA for the CDR3: TGTGCCAGCAGTAGACTAGCGGGCTTCTACAATGAGCAGTTCTTC.

This sequence joins TRBV5-4 and TRBJ2-7, with TRBD2 matching 12 bases. Germline V lookup: CDR1 SGHNT, CDR2 YYREEE (reference sequence). The length of the CDR3 is 15 residues. V lost 4 bases, J lost 2 bases, and 4 bases stayed unmatched. The CDR3 protein is CASSIGLAGPYEQYF. CDR3 sequence (DNA): TGTGCCAGCAGCATAGGACTAGCGGGACCCTACGAGCAGTACTTC.

Only a few counts were recorded for this clone. V usage is TRBV27 and J usage is TRBJ2-2; a weak D match, TRBD2 (6 bases). V lost 2 bases and J lost 0, with 13 bases in between. CDR1 is MNHEY and CDR2 is SMNVEV in the germline V gene (reference sequence). CDR3 length equals 17 residues. The CDR3 DNA reads TGTGCCAGCAGTTTAGGCCGGGACTTCGCGAACACCGGGGAGCTGTTTTTT. It is translated as CASSLGRDFANTGELFF.

The rearrangement uses TRBV7-9 and TRBJ2-2; tentative D call: TRBD2 (5 bases). Trimming pared 0 bases from V and 6 bases from J, leaving 8 bases between. The CDR3 covers 14 residues. Germline values: CDR1 SEHNR, CDR2 FQNEAQ (reference sequence). The CDR3 here is CASSLAGEAGELFF. The CDR3 DNA reads TGTGCCAGCAGCTTAGCGGGAGAGGCCGGGGAGCTGTTTTTT. The entire variable domain, with the rest obtained from reference TRBV7-9 and TRBJ2-2, is as follows: DTGVSQNPRHKITKRGQNVTFRCDPISEHNRLYWYRQTLGQGPEFLTYFQNEAQLEKSRLLSDRFSAERPKGSFSTLEIQRTEQGDSAMYLCASSLAGEAGELFFGEGSRLTVL.

This chain joins TRBV2 and TRBJ2-1; no reliable D call. Between the trimmed V and J ends, which lost 0 bases and 1 base, there was a span of 4 bases. CDR1 and CDR2 from the germline V gene are SNHLY and FYNNEI. The CDR3 extends over 14 amino acids. The CDR3 loop is CASSEARSYNEQFF. CDR3 DNA sequence: TGTGCCAGCAGTGAAGCCCGGTCCTACAATGAGCAGTTCTTC.

This clone was seen only once. The gene calls are TRBV19 and TRBJ2-3; no reliable D call. The germline V gene has CDR1 LNHDA and CDR2 SQIVND (reference sequence). V was clipped by 7 bases and J by 1 base, with 9 bases between them. This CDR3 has 13 amino acids. The CDR3 DNA sequence: TGTGCCAGTAAAGAACTGGGCACAGATACGCAGTATTTT. Amino acid sequence: CASKELGTDTQYF.

This rearrangement joins TRBV4-1 to TRBJ1-4; perhaps TRBD1 as D (6 bases). The CDR3 loop spans 16 amino acids. Deletions cut 1 base from V and 5 bases from J, with 14 bases between. Germline CDR1 reads MGHRA; CDR2 reads YSYEKL. The CDR3 reads CASSQARTASNEKLFF. CDR3 DNA sequence: TGCGCCAGCAGCCAAGCCCGGACAGCCAGCAATGAAAAACTGTTTTTT.

This clone was counted a few times. The chain combines TRBV25-1 with TRBJ2-7, with TRBD1 identical over 7 bases. V gave up 5 bases and J gave up 6 bases; unmatched junction bases: 7. This CDR3 is 13 amino acids long. Germline values: CDR1 MGHDK, CDR2 SYGVNS. The DNA for the CDR3 is TGTGCCAGCAGTAACCAGACAGGGCCCGAGCAGTACTTC. This codes for CASSNQTGPEQYF.

V is TRBV9 and J is TRBJ2-1; D unresolved. In germline, CDR1 is SGDLS, CDR2 YYNGEE. The CDR3 runs 17 residues. Trimming pared 4 bases from V and 2 bases from J, leaving 19 bases between. CDR3 protein: CASSQSRAPGTYNEQFF. DNA of the CDR3: TGTGCCAGCAGCCAAAGTAGGGCCCCAGGTACCTACAATGAGCAGTTCTTC.

This chain connects TRBV7-9 to TRBJ2-2, with a possible D match to TRBD1 (5 bases). The CDR3 runs 14 residues. In germline, CDR1 is SEHNR, CDR2 FQNEAQ (reference sequence). Trimming cost V 5 bases and J 8 bases, with 15 bases left between them. The CDR3 is CASSRTQGRGELFF. The CDR3 nucleotides read TGTGCCAGCAGCCGAACGCAGGGTCGGGGGGAGCTGTTTTTT.

The chain couples TRBV28 to TRBJ1-4; D is undetermined. CDR3 length: 13 residues. Germline V gene data show CDR1 as MDHEN and CDR2 as SYDVKM. V shed 3 bases and J shed 2 bases, with 4 bases lying between them. The CDR3 spells CASSLPTNEKLFF. As DNA, the CDR3 is TGTGCCAGCAGTTTGCCCACTAATGAAAAACTGTTTTTT.

The J gene is TRBJ1-2, the V gene TRBV5-1, with D maybe TRBD1 (6 bases). V was clipped by 1 base and J by 1 base, with 11 bases between them. There are 15 residues in the CDR3. CDR1 and CDR2 (germline): SGHRS, YFSETQ. The CDR3 loop is CASSLTGQRNYGYTF. The CDR3 bases are TGCGCCAGCAGCTTGACGGGACAACGTAACTATGGCTACACCTTC.

The chain recombines TRBV9 with TRBJ2-2; D might be TRBD1 (5 bases). Trimming shortened V by 5 bases and J by 7 bases, and 15 bases separated the two germline ends. The germline V gene encodes CDR1 SGDLS and CDR2 YYNGEE. The CDR3 has 14 residues. This CDR3 reads CASRVRESGGELFF. The CDR3 nucleotides read TGTGCCAGCAGGGTCAGGGAATCGGGCGGGGAGCTGTTTTTT.